This T cell receptor (beta chain) was documented in a study of beta chain features in type 1 diabetes listed by TCRdb under 2018. Describing the broader study: No differences in mean age, gender distribution, total cell number or subset yield were found between patients and healthy donors. A total of 85 million to 140 million sorted cells were examined across all samples, and the number of cells per subset was strongly correlated with RNA yield. The study compared TCRB repertoires of sorted circulating CD4+ T cell subsets between recently diagnosed type 1 diabetes patients and matched healthy donors. Regulatory and stem cell-like memory subsets were obtained from only 8 patients and roughly 8 healthy donors, while naive and central memory subsets were obtained from all 30 or so donors.

This clone appeared a single time. Its specific antigen is unknown. Base quality data are lacking; no much larger clone is found one base away. V loses 6 bases of germline sequence and J loses 2 bases, and the interval between the two ends is 20 bases. CDR1 SNHLY and CDR2 FYNNEI were looked up in the germline V gene. Inclusive of the bounding cysteine and phenylalanine, the CDR3 is 16 residues long. Kept here is only the CDR3 DNA, which spans 48 bases and is read in frame from base 1. The High Capacity cDNA Reverse Transcription Kit was used to reverse transcribe all of the isolated RNA, meaning that expressed TCRB transcripts were what got sequenced. Deep immunoSEQ sequencing was applied to naive, central memory and regulatory T cell samples, giving an average of roughly 3.5 million total reads per sample. After sorted cells were lysed in RLT buffer, RNA was extracted with DNase-treated RNeasy Micro or Mini kits, with the choice depending on cell number. Each cell subset was processed separately to prevent cross-contamination, with patient and healthy donor samples processed together. Using the immunoSEQ multiplex PCR, TCRB sequences were amplified from cDNA into 87-bp fragments spanning the CDR3 region. Sequencing of the amplicons was performed on the Illumina HiSeq platform. The authors' analysis ran thus. PCR bias was computationally corrected using synthetic template baselines, reads within Hamming distance 2 were collapsed, and singletons that could not be merged were discarded. Reads were aligned against IMGT to assign V, D and J genes, CDR3 length and insertions or deletions at six rearrangement sites. Within each subset, clonotype counts were normalized to sorted cell number, and only after that were true diversity and Gini coefficients computed with the tcR R package. The overlap coefficient, calculated on TCRB nucleotide sequences, was used to quantify repertoire sharing. This immuneACCESS table, as held by TCRdb, lists in-frame sequences with V and J called but not all clones. Of the missing ones, under half trace to an unresolved V gene in checked studies; the others have no known cause. V, J and clone size reflect that table, while D and trimming were determined from the DNA. The sample profile shows 110,000 to 150,000 clones; roughly a tenth of them were found once. 0.6% to 0.85% of the sample rests with the top ten.

A single peripheral blood draw of approximately 100 mL on average was collected from each donor into heparinised tubes. Naive, central memory, regulatory and stem cell-like memory CD4+ T cells were sorted on a BD FACSAria II using a panel including CD45RO, CCR7, CD25, CD127, CD95 and CD27. Purity was above 95% for every sorted population. Right away, PBMCs were isolated by Lymphoprep density gradient centrifugation and were stained directly, with no culture step. So that batch effects would be minimized, each experiment stained and sorted samples in pairs, pairing one healthy donor with one patient. The investigation overall reported the following: The naive, central memory and regulatory TCRB repertoires appeared to resemble one another more closely among patients than among healthy donors. Sequencing cDNA rather than genomic DNA could over-represent highly expressing activated cells, although activation and CD3 levels did not differ between groups. HLA sub-analyses involved small numbers of individuals, so any influence of HLA type on TCRB rearrangement remained unresolved. At VDJ recombination sites, type 1 diabetes patients had fewer insertions and more deleted nucleotides, which implies abnormalities in thymic rearrangement. A moderate but significant shortening of TCRB CDR3 length was observed in type 1 diabetes patients in all four CD4+ subsets. PCR may preferentially amplify shorter templates, but because patient and control samples were amplified and corrected together, any resulting skew would affect both groups equally.

The origin of this receptor is a man between 18 and 29 years old in good health. The sample comprised central memory CD4+ T cells from blood. Recombination connected TRBV2 to TRBJ2-7, and the D gene may be TRBD2, 6 bases matching. The CDR3 region reads CASRNRGLGAPYEQYF. Read as DNA, the sequence is TGTGCCAGCAGGAATAGGGGACTCGGAGCGCCCTACGAGCAGTACTTC.